The clone carrying this T cell receptor (beta chain) was observed at least ten times. The data derive from a study of regulatory T cells in long-lasting Graves disease. Time point described: newly diagnosed GD, antithyroid drugs for less than 3 months. PBMC RNA served as the TCR library source. Assembly of TCR beta libraries relied on iRepertoire HTBI primers together with Arm-PCR of CDR3 regions. MiXCR was run by TCRdb on the multiplex PCR reads, yielding one entry per CDR3 protein. The table includes 400,000 to 500,000 distinct CDR3 sequences, about 14% detected once. This same sample was also part of a study on T cells in Graves' hyperthyroidism and ophthalmopathy. Turning to that study: Hyperthyroidism, newly diagnosed and lasting under 2 months, affected patients aged 18 to 65.

The origin of this receptor is a woman between 45 and 60 years old with Graves disease. The starting material was peripheral blood mononuclear cells (PBMCs), obtained at new diagnosis, from a patient treated with antithyroid drugs.

CDR3 sequence: CASSQDDLAFNNEQFF. The CDR3, as DNA: TGTGCCAGCAGCCAAGATGACCTAGCCTTTAACAATGAGCAGTTCTTC. The rearrangement uses TRBV3-1 and TRBJ2-1, with a possible D match to TRBD2 (5 bases). Germline CDR1 is LGHDT and CDR2 is YNNKEL (reference sequence). The germline V and J ends were trimmed by 0 bases and 5 bases, with 14 bases remaining between them. The CDR3 spans 16 residues.